This TCR beta chain was recovered during a study of blood T cell repertoires in COVID-19. Study-wide context: Samples of COVID-19 (acute and convalescent) were obtained from the United States, Italy and Spain. T cells, B-cell-depleted T cells, or PBMCs provided the cDNA or gDNA that served as material.

In the authors' methods: Amplification of reference gene primers was used by the study to estimate nucleated cell counts. The data were produced by immunoSEQ multiplex PCR, yet TCRdb's version contains in-frame clones alone and is incomplete. V and J calls and clone size follow that table, whereas D and trimming were derived from the DNA. The sample lists about 130,000 clones, over 75% seen once, with around 3.4% in the top ten. Between the trimmed V and J ends, which lost 0 bases and 5 bases, there was a span of 11 bases. CDR3 size: 15 residues. CDR1 and CDR2 (germline): SGHRS, YFSETQ. The TCR comes from a woman in her sixties or seventies with acute or convalescent COVID-19. The chain has TRBV5-1 and TRBJ2-2; TRBD2 might be the D (5 bases). The sample consisted of peripheral blood. The CDR3 DNA sequence: TGCGCCAGCAGCTTGGGGGCGACTACGACCGGGGAGCTGTTTTTT. Its protein is CASSLGATTTGELFF.